Listed below are T cell receptor beta chains from one sample, sequenced in a study of T-cell memory formation after mild COVID-19. MiXCR, run by TCRdb on the 5' RACE reads, gives a single entry per CDR3 protein. This table has 400,000 to 500,000 distinct CDR3 sequences, roughly 18% appearing once. Material: PBMCs or a T cell subset sorted from them (not recorded which). These receptors all come from a man aged 18-30 years who had mild COVID-19 (a few samples of this study predate the infection). Cell type and time point are not known. The conserved cysteine and the conserved F or W are not part of the CDR3 here. Each record gives: V gene, CDR3 protein.

TRBV12-3/TRBV12-4 ASSLRVGPLGEKLF
TRBV24-1 ATSERTGGRNEQF
TRBV6-5 ASSAVGTGAGGELF
TRBV6-5 ASKGQGHTEAF
TRBV9 ASSVDGRGTTGELF
TRBV15 ATSTRQGQNSPLH
TRBV2 ASSDAGFGYEQY
TRBV20-1 SAREGVGGQPQH
TRBV7-2 ASSPLLMGQSPLH
TRBV20-1 SASLGLALGGEQF
TRBV29-1 SVHSVLYGYT
TRBV2 ASSRQTNTGELF
TRBV29-1 SVAGQWSYGYT
TRBV24-1 ATSDIQETQY
TRBV18 ASSRWGGYEQY
TRBV4-1 ASRGLTEAF
TRBV12-3/TRBV12-4 ASSLRRQGETQY
TRBV29-1 SVDGESSYEQY
TRBV5-1 ASSLAGTENTEAF
TRBV10-3 ATHRGQAQETQY